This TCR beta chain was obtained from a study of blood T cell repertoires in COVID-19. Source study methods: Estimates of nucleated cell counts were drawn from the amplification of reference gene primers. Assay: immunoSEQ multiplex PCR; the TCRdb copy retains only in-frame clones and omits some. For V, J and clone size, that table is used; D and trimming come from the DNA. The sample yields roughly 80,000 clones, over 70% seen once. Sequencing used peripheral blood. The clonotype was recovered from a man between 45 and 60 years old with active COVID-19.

DNA for the CDR3: TGTGCCAGCAGCTTAGGTGCTGACTCACTGGAGACCCAGTACTTC. Translated: CASSLGADSLETQYF. The chain has TRBV7-2 and TRBJ2-5; unclear D gene. This CDR3 has 15 amino acids. Per the germline V gene, CDR1 is SGHTA and CDR2 is FQGNSA. Trimming cost V 1 base and J 5 bases, with 14 bases left between them.